These 32 T cell receptor beta chains were all obtained from the same sample, sequenced in a study of cytotoxic CD8 clonotypes in ibrutinib-treated CLL. Some clones are missing from TCRdb's copy, which holds only in-frame ones; the method was immunoSEQ multiplex PCR. The table has some 98,000 clones, 70% to 85% seen once. Sequences were derived from PBMCs, sampled after 12 months of ibrutinib treatment. The receptors derive from a human donor with chronic lymphocytic leukemia.

V and J are TRBV28 and TRBJ1-2, with 7 bases lining up with TRBD1. After removal of 6 bases from V and 7 bases from J, the junction contained 8 bases not matched to a gene. The CDR3 extends over 13 amino acids. The germline CDR1 and CDR2 sequences are MDHEN and SYDVKM. CDR3 DNA sequence: TGTGCCAGCAGAGGACAGGTCAAGTTTGGCTACACCTTC. Its protein is CASRGQVKFGYTF.

This clone was found once. The V and J genes are TRBV28 and TRBJ1-5; 7 bases agree with TRBD1. The CDR3 runs 14 residues. CDR1 is MDHEN and CDR2 is SYDVKM in the germline V gene. CDR3 in amino acids: CAFGTENSNQPQHF. CDR3 DNA: TGTGCATTCGGGACAGAGAATAGCAATCAGCCCCAGCATTTT.

The chain recombines TRBV5-1 with TRBJ2-3, with a tentative D call TRBD2 (6 bases). The CDR3 is 15 residues long. Looked up from germline, CDR1 is SGHRS and CDR2 is YFSETQ. Trimming took off 2 bases at V and 1 base at J, with 11 bases between the two ends. The CDR3 DNA sequence: TGCGCCAGCAGCTTCGTCGGGGAGGGCACAGATACGCAGTATTTT. This translates into CASSFVGEGTDTQYF.

This clone was recorded many times. The chain combines TRBV2 with TRBJ1-6; no firm D call. Germline CDR1 reads SNHLY; CDR2 reads FYNNEI. Trimming pared 6 bases from V and 10 bases from J, leaving 16 bases between. The CDR3 loop spans 14 amino acids. The CDR3 DNA sequence: TGTGCCAGCAGGAAAGGAGGGATACGGTCACCCCTCCACTTT. It is translated as CASRKGGIRSPLHF.

This clone was observed a handful of times. The CDR3 loop is CASSWGRGDPSTDTQYF. For the CDR3, the DNA is TGCGCCAGCAGCTGGGGACGAGGGGACCCTAGCACAGATACGCAGTATTTT. V is TRBV5-1 and J is TRBJ2-3; TRBD1 or TRBD2 may be the D gene (5 bases each). CDR1 is SGHRS, CDR2 YFSETQ, per germline. This CDR3 has 17 residues. Trimming pared 3 bases from V and 0 bases from J, leaving 17 bases between.

The chain has TRBV7-2 and TRBJ1-4, with 7 bases that match TRBD1. The germline V gene has CDR1 SGHTA and CDR2 FQGNSA. CDR3 length: 12 residues. V was clipped by 5 bases and J by 8 bases; unmatched bases: 2. The CDR3 nucleotides are TGTGCCAGCAGCGTGGACAGGGAAAAACTGTTTTTT. Its protein is CASSVDREKLFF.

This chain's CDR3 is CASSQPTDGHYGYTF. The DNA of the CDR3 is TGTGCCAGCAGCCAACCGACAGACGGCCACTATGGCTACACCTTC. The chain combines TRBV7-3 with TRBJ1-2; D may be TRBD1 (5 bases). Germline V gives CDR1 SGHTA, CDR2 FQGTGA. Trimming pared 5 bases from V and 3 bases from J, leaving 16 bases between. CDR3 length equals 15 residues. The complete variable domain, with remaining parts taken from reference TRBV7-3 and TRBJ1-2, reads GAGVSQTPSNKVTEKGKYVELRCDPISGHTALYWYRQSLGQGPEFLIYFQGTGAADDSGLPNDRFFAVRPEGSVSTLKIQRTERGDSAVYLCASSQPTDGHYGYTFGSGTRLTVV.

This clone was seen more than once but under ten times. This chain links TRBV19 with TRBJ1-6, with D perhaps TRBD1 (5 bases). The V gene's germline CDR1 is LNHDA and CDR2 SQIVND (reference sequence). The CDR3 length is 13 residues. The germline V and J ends were trimmed by 5 bases and 9 bases, with 11 bases remaining between them. CDR3 residues: CASSRGYGSPLHF. Written as DNA, the CDR3 is TGTGCCAGTAGTCGGGGGTACGGTTCACCCCTCCACTTT.

Sample share makes this clone medium-sized. V and J are TRBV25-1 and TRBJ1-1; D is possibly TRBD1 (6 bases). The V gene's germline CDR1 is MGHDK and CDR2 SYGVNS. V lost 6 bases and J lost 1, with 12 bases in between. This CDR3 contains 14 residues. The CDR3 coding sequence is TGTGCCAGCAGACAGGGAGGGGGGAACACTGAAGCTTTCTTT. This codes for CASRQGGGNTEAFF.

This chain links TRBV30 with TRBJ1-3; 7 nucleotides line up with TRBD1. The CDR3 has 16 residues. Per the germline V gene, CDR1 is GTSNPN and CDR2 is SVGIG (reference sequence). V shed 3 bases and J 0 bases; nucleotides not matched to a gene: 8. CDR3 DNA sequence: TGTGCCTGGAGCCCGGGACAGACGAGCTCTGGAAACACCATATATTTT. Its protein product is CAWSPGQTSSGNTIYF. Complete variable domain (other parts from reference TRBV30 and TRBJ1-3): SQTIHQWPATLVQPVGSPLSLECTVEGTSNPNLYWYRQAAGRGLQLLFYSVGIGQISSEVPQNLSASRPQDRQFILSSKKLLLSDSGFYLCAWSPGQTSSGNTIYFGEGSWLTVV.

J is TRBJ2-5 and V is TRBV18, with TRBD2 matching over 8 bases. The V gene end was trimmed by 6 bases and the J gene end by 4 bases; junction bases not matched to a gene: 16. The germline V gene encodes CDR1 KGHSH and CDR2 LQKENI. There are 17 residues in the CDR3. In DNA, the CDR3 is TGTGCCAGCTCCCTACCGGGAGGGCAGGGATCCACAGAGACCCAGTACTTC. As protein: CASSLPGGQGSTETQYF.

About this clone itself: Other nucleotide sequences from this sample produce the same CDR3. The CDR3 spells CASSDPNTEAFF. For the CDR3, the DNA is TGTGCCAGCAGCGACCCAAACACTGAAGCTTTCTTT. The gene calls are TRBV6-5 and TRBJ1-1; no reliable D call. This CDR3 has 12 residues. Germline CDR1 and CDR2: MNHEY and SVGAGI. V lost 6 bases and J 2 bases, leaving 7 bases between the germline ends.

V is TRBV7-9 and J is TRBJ1-4, with D possibly matching TRBD1 (5 bases). Germline-derived CDR1 and CDR2 are SEHNR and FQNEAQ (reference sequence). V lost 5 bases and J lost 7, with 20 bases in between. This CDR3 spans 16 amino acids. The CDR3 loop reads CASSTKTGVGGEKLFF. DNA for the CDR3: TGTGCCAGCAGCACAAAGACCGGGGTCGGGGGTGAAAAACTGTTTTTT.

This clone has only a few counts. The rearrangement links TRBV5-8 to TRBJ1-2; D is ambiguous. Germline V gives CDR1 SGHTS, CDR2 YDEGEE. CDR3 length: 13 amino acids. V lost 4 bases to trimming and J lost 2 bases, with 9 bases between them. Here the CDR3 reads CASSTGLNYGYTF. CDR3 nucleotide sequence: TGTGCCAGCAGCACCGGCCTAAACTATGGCTACACCTTC.

The chain combines TRBV6-5 with TRBJ2-3, with a possible D match to TRBD2 (5 bases). Trimming took 2 bases from V and 12 from J, leaving 9 bases between them. This CDR3 region has 11 residues. Germline V gives CDR1 MNHEY, CDR2 SVGAGI. CDR3 sequence: CASSYALAQYF. DNA of the CDR3: TGTGCCAGCAGTTACGCCCTAGCTCAGTATTTT.

The chain combines TRBV28 with TRBJ1-2; no firm D call. The CDR3 spans 12 residues. V lost 9 bases and J 7 bases, leaving 15 bases between the germline ends. Germline assignment: CDR1 MDHEN and CDR2 SYDVKM. CDR3 DNA: TGTGCCAGTGCGAGTTTGCGCGGTGGCTACACCTTC. It encodes CASASLRGGYTF.

This clone was found a few times. J is TRBJ1-2 and V is TRBV5-1; D call uncertain. V was pared by 0 bases and J by 7 bases, with 7 bases between. The germline V gene has CDR1 SGHRS and CDR2 YFSETQ. The CDR3 loop spans 12 amino acids. CDR3 DNA sequence: TGCGCCAGCAGCTTGGAAGGGAGTGGCTACACCTTC. Protein product: CASSLEGSGYTF. The complete variable domain, with remaining parts taken from reference TRBV5-1 and TRBJ1-2, reads KAGVTQTPRYLIKTRGQQVTLSCSPISGHRSVSWYQQTPGQGLQFLFEYFSETQRNKGNFPGRFSGRQFSNSRSEMNVSTLELGDSALYLCASSLEGSGYTFGSGTRLTVV.

This chain uses TRBV4-1 with TRBJ2-1, with TRBD1 as a possible D gene (5 bases). The germline gives CDR1 MGHRA, CDR2 YSYEKL. The CDR3 is 15 amino acids. Trimming stripped 0 bases from V and 7 bases from J, with 13 bases between. CDR3 bases: TGCGCCAGCAGCCAAGATCGAACAGGTTTGAATGAGCAGTTCTTC. This translates into CASSQDRTGLNEQFF.

This sequence joins TRBV5-1 and TRBJ2-2; D not resolved. Germline CDR1 SGHRS, CDR2 YFSETQ. The CDR3 contains 11 residues. V lost 3 bases and J 7 bases, leaving 4 bases between the germline ends. CDR3 protein: CASSWGGELFF. The CDR3 nucleotides are TGCGCCAGCAGCTGGGGCGGGGAGCTGTTTTTT.

CDR3 amino acids: CASSPRRDYGYTF. CDR3 sequence (DNA): TGTGCCAGCAGCCCCCGGCGGGATTATGGCTACACCTTC. This sequence joins TRBV7-2 and TRBJ1-2; D is uncertain. The CDR3 loop spans 13 amino acids. Germline V gives CDR1 SGHTA, CDR2 FQGNSA. V lost 5 bases and J 5 bases, leaving 12 bases between the germline ends.

The gene calls are TRBV4-1 and TRBJ2-5; perhaps TRBD2 as D (6 bases). CDR3 length: 16 amino acids. Deletions cut 0 bases from V and 6 bases from J, with 17 bases between. Germline CDR1 reads MGHRA; CDR2 reads YSYEKL. For the CDR3, the DNA is TGCGCCAGCAGCCAAGACCCCGGACTAACAATGAAGACCCAGTACTTC. Encoded protein: CASSQDPGLTMKTQYF.

The chain is built from TRBV28 and TRBJ2-1, with D perhaps matching TRBD2 (5 bases). Trimming pared 8 bases from V and 0 bases from J, leaving 8 bases between. Germline loops: CDR1 MDHEN, CDR2 SYDVKM. The CDR3 consists of 13 residues. The CDR3: CASRGSSYNEQFF. The CDR3 region has the DNA TGTGCCAGCCGGGGAAGCTCCTACAATGAGCAGTTCTTC. The variable domain in full, with the rest retrieved from reference TRBV28 and TRBJ2-1, is DVKVTQSSRYLVKRTGEKVFLECVQDMDHENMFWYRQDPGLGLRLIYFSYDVKMKEKGDIPEGYSVSREKKERFSLILESASTNQTSMYLCASRGSSYNEQFFGPGTRLTVL.

The rearrangement joins TRBV7-2 to TRBJ2-2; 12 bases align to TRBD2. In germline, CDR1 is SGHTA, CDR2 FQGNSA. This CDR3 is built from 19 residues. Trimming cost V 3 bases and J 5 bases; bases outside gene matches: 13. CDR3: CASSFPNPSGGARTGELFF. CDR3 nucleotides: TGTGCCAGCAGCTTCCCGAACCCTAGCGGGGGGGCCCGGACCGGGGAGCTGTTTTTT.

The chain carries TRBV6-6 and TRBJ1-4; 8 bases are shared with TRBD1. The germline V gene encodes CDR1 MNHNY and CDR2 SVGAGI (reference sequence). The V segment lost 6 bases and the J segment 3 bases; nucleotides outside the gene matches: 9. This CDR3 has 16 amino acids. The CDR3 sequence: CASSIGQGEANEKLFF. The DNA of the CDR3 is TGTGCCAGCAGCATCGGACAGGGTGAAGCTAATGAAAAACTGTTTTTT.

CDR3 nucleotides: TGTGCCAGCAGCTTAGCCCGTCAAGAGACCCAGTACTTC. It translates to CASSLARQETQYF. The chain joins TRBV7-9 to TRBJ2-5; D gene unclear. CDR1 is SEHNR, CDR2 FQNEAQ, per germline (reference sequence). This CDR3 comprises 13 residues. V lost 0 bases, J lost 2 bases, and 4 bases lay in between.

The genes are TRBV25-1 and TRBJ2-5, with 12 positions matching TRBD2. From germline, CDR1 is MGHDK and CDR2 SYGVNS. Trimming cost V 4 bases and J 0 bases; bases outside gene matches: 3. The CDR3 is 16 residues long. CDR3 bases: TGTGCCAGCAGTGTGGGGACTAGCGGGTACCAAGAGACCCAGTACTTC. It specifies CASSVGTSGYQETQYF.

This chain links TRBV5-1 with TRBJ2-3; 10 bases line up with TRBD1. This CDR3 has 15 amino acids. After removal of 4 bases from V and 3 bases from J, the junction contained 5 bases not matched to a gene. Germline CDR1 SGHRS, CDR2 YFSETQ. CDR3 sequence reads: CASSPGQGLTDTQYF. Here the CDR3 DNA reads TGCGCCAGCAGCCCGGGACAGGGGTTGACAGATACGCAGTATTTT.

J is TRBJ2-1 and V is TRBV12-5; TRBD1 aligns across 7 bases. The germline gives CDR1 LGHNT, CDR2 FRNRAP. The length of the CDR3 is 13 residues. Trimming took 6 bases from V and 5 from J; bases not matched to a gene: 4. CDR3 bases: TGTGCTAGTGGAAAGGGACAGAACAATGAGCAGTTCTTC. This encodes CASGKGQNNEQFF.

V is TRBV9 and J is TRBJ1-4, with D perhaps matching TRBD1 (5 bases). V lost 7 bases and J 3 bases, leaving 10 bases between the germline ends. Germline CDR1 is SGDLS and CDR2 is YYNGEE. The CDR3 contains 13 residues. This chain's CDR3 is CASRRAANEKLFF. In DNA form, the CDR3 reads TGTGCCAGCCGCAGGGCTGCTAATGAAAAACTGTTTTTT.

This clone has ten or more counts. V gene TRBV27 combines with J gene TRBJ2-2, with D perhaps matching TRBD1 (6 bases). CDR1 and CDR2 (germline): MNHEY, SMNVEV (reference sequence). The CDR3 is 13 amino acids. The V gene lost 8 bases and the J gene lost 5 bases, with 12 bases spanning the gap. CDR3 nucleotide sequence: TGTGCCAGCCACACAGGGCGTACCGGGGAGCTGTTTTTT. This gives the protein CASHTGRTGELFF.

V usage is TRBV7-3 and J usage is TRBJ2-7; TRBD2 aligns across 10 bases. J lost 7 bases, V lost 4 bases, and 10 bases had no gene match. This CDR3 comprises 15 residues. Germline CDR1 SGHTA, CDR2 FQGTGA. The CDR3 DNA reads TGTGCCAGCAGCTCCACGCCTGGACTAGCGGCAGAGCAGTACTTC. Translating gives CASSSTPGLAAEQYF.

Concerning this clone: At one of its ends the junction is not consistent with the germline gene, which may arise from a read error. The chain has TRBV11-3 and TRBJ1-4; TRBD1 matches at 9 bases. Germline CDR1 reads SGHNT; CDR2 reads YENEEA. The CDR3 totals 15 residues. The CDR3, as DNA: TGTGCCAGCAGCCTAGACAGGGGGTTGAGTGAAAAACTGTTTTTT. Translation gives CASSLDRGLSEKLFF.